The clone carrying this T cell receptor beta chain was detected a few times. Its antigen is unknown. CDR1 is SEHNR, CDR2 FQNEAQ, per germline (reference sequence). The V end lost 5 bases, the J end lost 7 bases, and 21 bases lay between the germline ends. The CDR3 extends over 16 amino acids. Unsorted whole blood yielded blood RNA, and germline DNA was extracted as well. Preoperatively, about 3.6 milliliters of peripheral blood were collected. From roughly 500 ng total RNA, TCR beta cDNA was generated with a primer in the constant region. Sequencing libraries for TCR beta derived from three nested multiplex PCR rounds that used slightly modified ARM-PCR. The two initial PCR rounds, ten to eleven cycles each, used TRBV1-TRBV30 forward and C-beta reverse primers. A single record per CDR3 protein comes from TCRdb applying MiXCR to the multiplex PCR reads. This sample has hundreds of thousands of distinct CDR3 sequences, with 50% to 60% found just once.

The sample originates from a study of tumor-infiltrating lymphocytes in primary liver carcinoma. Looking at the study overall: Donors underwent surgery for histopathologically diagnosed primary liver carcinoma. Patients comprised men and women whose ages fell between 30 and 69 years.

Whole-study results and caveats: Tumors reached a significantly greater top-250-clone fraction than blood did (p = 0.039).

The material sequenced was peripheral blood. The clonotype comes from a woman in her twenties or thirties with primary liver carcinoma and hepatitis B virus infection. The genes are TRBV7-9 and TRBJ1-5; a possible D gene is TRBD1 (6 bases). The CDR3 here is CASSQTGGAREQPQHF. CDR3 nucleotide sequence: TGTGCCAGCAGCCAAACCGGGGGGGCGCGGGAACAGCCCCAGCATTTT.